The clone carrying this T cell receptor (beta chain) was picked up a small number of times. These data originate in a study of T cells after yellow fever vaccination. Looking at the study overall: Staining for CD3, CD45RA, CCR7 and CD95 enabled sorting of EM, EMRA, CM and Tscm memory subsets. Whole-study results and caveats: Some clonotypes, a small share, were shared between CD4 and CD8 compartments. Reappearance after the booster was observed for most primary-vaccination clones (96% CD4, roughly 90% CD8).

Generation of TCR cDNA used 5'RACE template switching (which added a universal primer site and UMIs). MiXCR, applied by TCRdb to the 5' RACE reads, yields one record per CDR3 protein. The table lists about 30,000 distinct CDR3 sequences, approximately 6.5% of them singletons. This sample comprised PBMCs, either bulk or a sorted T-cell subset (CD4+, CD8+, memory, or dextramer-sorted; not recorded which), obtained on the day of the yellow fever booster vaccination. The clonotype was recovered from a man in his thirties or forties who received the YFV17D yellow fever vaccine.

CDR3 nucleotides: TGTGCCAGCAGCTCGGGACTAGCGGGAGGGCCGGACACCGGGGAGCTGTTTTTT. Amino acids: CASSSGLAGGPDTGELFF. The rearrangement links TRBV5-4 to TRBJ2-2; 16 nucleotides agree with TRBD2. Germline trimming cut 3 bases from V and 3 bases from J; bases unmatched to any gene: 5. In germline, CDR1 is SGHNT, CDR2 YYREEE (reference sequence). The CDR3 consists of 18 residues.